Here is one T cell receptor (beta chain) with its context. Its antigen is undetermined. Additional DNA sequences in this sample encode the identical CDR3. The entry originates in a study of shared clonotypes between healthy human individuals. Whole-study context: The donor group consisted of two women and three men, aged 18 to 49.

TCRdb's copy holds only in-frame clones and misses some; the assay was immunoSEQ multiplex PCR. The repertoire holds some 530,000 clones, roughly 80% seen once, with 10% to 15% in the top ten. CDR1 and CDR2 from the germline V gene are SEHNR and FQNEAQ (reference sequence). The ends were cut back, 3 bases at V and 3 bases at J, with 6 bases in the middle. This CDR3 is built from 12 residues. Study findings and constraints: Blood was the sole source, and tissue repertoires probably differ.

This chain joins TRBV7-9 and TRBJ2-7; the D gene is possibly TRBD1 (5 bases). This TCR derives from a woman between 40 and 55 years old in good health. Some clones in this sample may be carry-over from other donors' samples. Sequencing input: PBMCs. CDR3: CASSLQGYEQYF. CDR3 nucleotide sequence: TGTGCCAGCAGCTTGCAGGGCTACGAGCAGTACTTC.